This is a list of T cell receptor beta chains from one sample in a study of technical replicates of blood from several donors. Clones were sequenced by immunoSEQ multiplex PCR, and TCRdb holds only the in-frame ones, with some missing. The sample shows 35,000 to 50,000 clones, over 95% of them seen only once. Sequencing was carried out using T cells isolated from PBMCs. These receptors all come from a human donor in good health. CDR3s include the opening cysteine and the closing phenylalanine or tryptophan. Each record gives: clone size, V gene, D gene, J gene, CDR3 protein, CDR3 DNA. A D gene is named only where the DNA matches it firmly. Expanded clones are given a class, and other clones once, few, many or no size at all.

-	TRBV19	-	TRBJ1-1	CASSITVGTEAFF	TGTGCCAGTAGTATAACAGTGGGCACTGAAGCTTTCTTT
-	TRBV30	-	TRBJ2-7	CAWSLRKTVGWYEQYF	TGTGCCTGGAGTCTCAGAAAGACAGTGGGTTGGTACGAGCAGTACTTC
-	TRBV30	-	TRBJ1-2	CAWGHYGYTF	TGTGCCTGGGGCCACTATGGCTACACCTTC
-	TRBV7-7	-	TRBJ2-7	CASSPQGLAYEQYF	TGTGCCAGCAGCCCACAGGGCTTAGCCTACGAGCAGTACTTC
-	TRBV4-1	TRBD1	TRBJ2-1	CASSQTGQGYYEQFF	TGCGCCAGCAGCCAAACCGGACAGGGGTACTATGAGCAGTTCTTC
-	TRBV2	-	TRBJ1-1	CASSTDSINTEAFF	TGTGCCAGCAGTACCGACAGCATTAACACTGAAGCTTTCTTT
-	TRBV6-6	TRBD1	TRBJ1-2	CASSYSWTGQGGGYTF	TGTGCCAGCAGTTACTCCTGGACAGGGCAAGGTGGTGGCTACACCTTC
-	TRBV15	-	TRBJ1-5	CATNRQSMGQPQHF	TGTGCCACCAATCGACAATCGATGGGTCAGCCCCAGCATTTT
-	TRBV6-5	-	TRBJ2-7	CASSFESFAGSYEQYF	TGTGCCAGCAGTTTTGAAAGCTTCGCGGGCTCCTACGAGCAGTACTTC
-	TRBV7-9	TRBD1	TRBJ1-2	CASRRTGVYGYTF	TGTGCCAGCAGGCGGACAGGAGTCTATGGCTACACCTTC
once	TRBV5-1	TRBD1	TRBJ2-7	CASSDGQGIPYEQYF	TGCGCCAGCAGCGACGGACAGGGAATACCCTACGAGCAGTACTTC
-	TRBV15	-	TRBJ1-1	CATGGLGTEAFF	TGTGCCACCGGCGGGCTTGGCACTGAAGCTTTCTTT
-	TRBV5-1	TRBD1	TRBJ2-7	CASRSTGGSDEQYF	TGCGCCAGCAGGTCGACAGGGGGCTCAGACGAGCAGTACTTC
-	TRBV2	TRBD1	TRBJ1-1	CANLQGSEAFF	TGTGCCAACCTACAGGGGTCTGAAGCTTTCTTT
-	TRBV4-3	TRBD1	TRBJ1-1	CASSQYRGSRTEAFF	TGCGCCAGCAGCCAGTACAGGGGCAGTAGGACTGAAGCTTTCTTT
-	TRBV28	-	TRBJ1-3	CASSLGAGGFSGNTIYF	TGTGCCAGCAGTTTAGGTGCGGGGGGCTTTTCTGGAAACACCATATATTTT
-	TRBV30	-	TRBJ2-7	CAWSNTISYEQYF	TGTGCCTGGAGTAATACTATTAGCTACGAGCAGTACTTC
once	TRBV25-1	-	TRBJ1-5	CASSEGGGNQPQHF	TGTGCCAGCAGTGAAGGGGGCGGGAATCAGCCCCAGCATTTT
once	TRBV9	TRBD2	TRBJ2-5	CASSPRLAGVEEETQYF	TGTGCCAGCAGCCCTAGACTAGCGGGAGTAGAGGAGGAGACCCAGTACTTC
-	TRBV2	-	TRBJ2-2	CATPRQGPGGELFF	TGTGCCACCCCGCGGCAGGGCCCGGGCGGGGAGCTGTTTTTT
-	TRBV7-2	-	TRBJ2-3	CASSSYSTDTQYF	TGTGCCAGCAGCTCCTACTCCACAGATACGCAGTATTTT
-	TRBV6-5	TRBD1	TRBJ1-2	CASTEQGWGYTF	TGTGCCAGCACGGAACAGGGGTGGGGCTACACCTTC
once	TRBV28	-	TRBJ2-1	CASSLQLYNEQFF	TGTGCCAGCAGTTTACAACTCTACAATGAGCAGTTCTTC
-	TRBV7-3	TRBD1	TRBJ1-5	CASSLGTVPNQPQHF	TGTGCCAGCAGCTTAGGGACAGTGCCTAATCAGCCCCAGCATTTT
-	TRBV7-2	-	TRBJ2-7	CASSQGGHLYEQYF	TGTGCCAGCAGCCAGGGGGGACACCTCTACGAGCAGTACTTC
-	TRBV11-2	-	TRBJ2-7	CASSSGSIFEQYF	TGTGCCAGCAGCTCCGGGTCGATTTTTGAGCAGTACTTC
-	TRBV4-1	TRBD1	TRBJ2-4	CASSLTGGVPVIQYF	TGCGCCAGCAGCCTTACAGGGGGCGTACCGGTCATTCAGTACTTC
-	TRBV6-4	TRBD1	TRBJ1-4	CASSDSGGTGVEKLFF	TGTGCCAGCAGTGACTCAGGGGGGACAGGGGTGGAAAAACTGTTTTTT
-	TRBV7-8	-	TRBJ1-1	CASSSRYRALGAEAFF	TGTGCCAGCAGCTCCAGATACAGGGCTCTAGGAGCTGAAGCTTTCTTT
-	TRBV5-1	TRBD1	TRBJ2-1	CASSLEPGQGSYNEQFF	TGCGCCAGCAGCTTGGAGCCGGGACAGGGGAGTTACAATGAGCAGTTCTTC
-	TRBV5-1	-	TRBJ1-4	CASSLDVGHPNEKLFF	TGCGCCAGCAGCTTGGACGTCGGACACCCTAATGAAAAACTGTTTTTT
once	TRBV6-1	-	TRBJ2-7	CASSNRVTYEQYF	TGTGCCAGCTCGAACAGGGTGACCTACGAGCAGTACTTC
-	TRBV11-2	-	TRBJ2-5	CASSPILKEERETQYF	TGTGCCAGCAGCCCCATACTTAAGGAGGAGCGAGAGACCCAGTACTTC